The 18 T cell receptor beta chains below come from one sample, sequenced in a study of blood T cell repertoires in COVID-19. Using immunoSEQ multiplex PCR, the repertoire was profiled, and TCRdb retains in-frame clones only, with some absent. The sample yields 200,000 to 250,000 clones, about 91% seen once. Sequencing input: PBMCs or T cells enriched from blood (not recorded which). These receptors were collected from a young man with acute COVID-19.

The chain couples TRBV7-2 to TRBJ1-1; D possibly corresponds to TRBD1 (5 bases). Germline V lookup: CDR1 SGHTA, CDR2 FQGNSA. Trimming took off 5 bases at V and 8 bases at J, with 15 bases between the two ends. This CDR3 region has 13 residues. In DNA form, the CDR3 reads TGTGCCAGCAGCCCTAGGCAGGGCAGAGAAGCTTTCTTT. It yields the protein CASSPRQGREAFF. The variable domain in full, with the rest retrieved from reference TRBV7-2 and TRBJ1-1, is GAGVSQSPSNKVTEKGKDVELRCDPISGHTALYWYRQSLGQGLEFLIYFQGNSAPDKSGLPSDRFSAERTGGSVSTLTIQRTQQEDSAVYLCASSPRQGREAFFGQGTRLTVV.

This sequence joins TRBV27 and TRBJ2-5; 9 bases align to TRBD1. Germline CDR1 reads MNHEY; CDR2 reads SMNVEV (reference sequence). The CDR3 has 13 residues. V trimming: 4 bases; J trimming: 5 bases; junction bases outside the gene matches: 2. CDR3: CASSYTGGETQYF. CDR3 DNA: TGTGCCAGCAGTTATACAGGGGGCGAGACCCAGTACTTC.

The chain couples TRBV4-1 to TRBJ2-7, with 9 bases identical to TRBD1. V dropped 0 bases and J dropped 4; count of bases not matched to a gene: 7. The length of the CDR3 is 16 residues. The germline gives CDR1 MGHRA, CDR2 YSYEKL. Here the CDR3 DNA reads TGCGCCAGCAGCCAAGATTGGGGGACAGGGCGATACGAGCAGTACTTC. It specifies CASSQDWGTGRYEQYF.

V gene TRBV6-5 combines with J gene TRBJ2-7; a weak D match, TRBD2 (5 bases). Trimming stripped 6 bases from V and 6 bases from J, with 12 bases between. The CDR3 is 12 amino acids. Germline V CDR1 and CDR2: MNHEY, SVGAGI. The CDR3 spells CASRDGAGEQYF. DNA of the CDR3: TGTGCCAGCAGGGATGGTGCGGGCGAGCAGTACTTC.

CDR3 sequence (DNA): TGTGCCAGCAGCTTAATCGACGGGGATGAGCAGTTCTTC. The encoded protein is CASSLIDGDEQFF. The V call is TRBV7-3, the J call TRBJ2-1; maybe TRBD2 (5 bases). Looked up from germline, CDR1 is SGHTA and CDR2 is FQGTGA. The CDR3 runs to 13 residues. V shed 1 base and J shed 8 bases, with 9 bases lying between them.

The rearrangement uses TRBV29-1 and TRBJ2-7; D is unresolved. Trimming left V 6 bases short and J 0 bases short, with 18 bases between. This CDR3 contains 15 residues. Germline V CDR1 and CDR2: SQVTM, ANQGSEA. The CDR3 DNA is TGCAGCGTAGCGCTGGCGGAGAGGCCCTCCTACGAGCAGTACTTC. This sequence encodes CSVALAERPSYEQYF.

V usage is TRBV30 and J usage is TRBJ2-5; D not resolved. The CDR3 totals 13 residues. The germline gives CDR1 GTSNPN, CDR2 SVGIG (reference sequence). V gave up 6 bases and J gave up 1 base, with 12 bases separating them. CDR3 in amino acids: CACGRQFQETQYF. In DNA, the CDR3 is TGTGCCTGCGGAAGACAATTCCAAGAGACCCAGTACTTC.

Only a few counts were recorded for this clone. The J gene is TRBJ2-7, the V gene TRBV7-2, with 11 nucleotides matching TRBD1. Trimming removed 1 base from V and 3 bases from J; junction bases left unmatched: 5. The germline gives CDR1 SGHTA, CDR2 FQGNSA. This CDR3 spans 16 amino acids. This CDR3 is CASSLGAGTGGYEQYF. The CDR3 nucleotides are TGTGCCAGCAGCTTAGGAGCCGGGACAGGGGGCTACGAGCAGTACTTC. The full variable domain, completed using reference TRBV7-2 and TRBJ2-7, is GAGVSQSPSNKVTEKGKDVELRCDPISGHTALYWYRQSLGQGLEFLIYFQGNSAPDKSGLPSDRFSAERTGGSVSTLTIQRTQQEDSAVYLCASSLGAGTGGYEQYFGPGTRLTVT.

V and J are TRBV28 and TRBJ2-1; D is perhaps TRBD1 (6 bases). The CDR3 sequence is 14 residues long. Germline V gene sequence: CDR1 MDHEN, CDR2 SYDVKM. V was trimmed by 5 bases and J by 6 bases, leaving 14 bases between them. The DNA of the CDR3 is TGTGCCAGCAGTACCCCCTACAGGGTCAATGAGCAGTTCTTC. Its protein product is CASSTPYRVNEQFF.

This clone was recorded only once. The rearrangement links TRBV3-1 (or the pseudogene TRBV3-2) to TRBJ2-7; tentative D call: TRBD2 (6 bases). The germline V gene has CDR1 LGHDT and CDR2 YNNKEL (reference sequence). This CDR3 is 13 amino acids long. Trimming cost V 4 bases and J 4 bases, with 11 bases left between them. CDR3 nucleotides: TGTGCCAGCAGCCCTGGGGGGATTTACGAGCAGTACTTC. Translation gives CASSPGGIYEQYF.

The chain is built from TRBV30 and TRBJ2-1; D is perhaps TRBD2 (5 bases). Trimming pared 2 bases from V and 5 bases from J, leaving 10 bases between. Germline CDR1 GTSNPN, CDR2 SVGIG (reference sequence). The CDR3 consists of 13 residues. The CDR3 sequence: CAWSRDDHNEQFF. The CDR3 DNA reads as TGTGCCTGGAGTCGGGATGATCACAATGAGCAGTTCTTC.

The chain employs TRBV6-5 and TRBJ2-5; weak D call: TRBD2 (5 bases). The CDR3 consists of 15 residues. Germline CDR1 is MNHEY and CDR2 is SVGAGI. The V gene lost 0 bases and the J gene lost 2 bases, with 10 bases spanning the gap. The CDR3 loop reads CASSYSLAEQETQYF. In DNA form, the CDR3 reads TGTGCCAGCAGTTACTCGCTAGCAGAACAAGAGACCCAGTACTTC.

The chain couples TRBV5-1 to TRBJ2-7; 7 nucleotides agree with TRBD2. Germline CDR1 reads SGHRS; CDR2 reads YFSETQ. The CDR3 sequence is 18 residues long. V lost 0 bases, J lost 2 bases, and 14 bases stayed unmatched. The CDR3 region has the DNA TGCGCCAGCAGCTTGGCCGGGACCGCAGCGGGACTTACCTACGAGCAGTACTTC. It yields the protein CASSLAGTAAGLTYEQYF. Complete variable domain (other parts from reference TRBV5-1 and TRBJ2-7): KAGVTQTPRYLIKTRGQQVTLSCSPISGHRSVSWYQQTPGQGLQFLFEYFSETQRNKGNFPGRFSGRQFSNSRSEMNVSTLELGDSALYLCASSLAGTAAGLTYEQYFGPGTRLTVT.

The chain uses TRBV5-4 and TRBJ2-7, with a weak D call TRBD2 (5 bases). The CDR3 spans 15 residues. Germline V gene data show CDR1 as SGHNT and CDR2 as YYREEE (reference sequence). V was shortened by 2 bases and J by 2 bases, with 14 bases between the two germline ends. The CDR3 here is CASSFGETGPYEQYF. The CDR3 DNA sequence: TGTGCCAGCAGCTTCGGGGAAACTGGCCCCTACGAGCAGTACTTC.

This clone occurred once. The CDR3 protein is CASSYQENQPQHF. CDR3 nucleotide sequence: TGTGCCAGTAGTTACCAGGAAAATCAGCCCCAGCATTTT. The chain joins TRBV19 to TRBJ1-5; D is undetermined. Germline V gives CDR1 LNHDA, CDR2 SQIVND (reference sequence). The CDR3 has 13 residues. V gave up 5 bases and J gave up 4 bases, with 9 bases separating them.

This clone was counted only a few times. V usage is TRBV29-1 and J usage is TRBJ1-2; 10 positions agree with TRBD1. Germline V gives CDR1 SQVTM, CDR2 ANQGSEA. After removal of 1 base from V and 3 bases from J, the junction contained 2 bases not matched to a gene. This CDR3 is built from 14 residues. CDR3 sequence (DNA): TGCAGCGTTGAAGGCGACAGGGGGCACTATGGCTACACCTTC. Its protein is CSVEGDRGHYGYTF.

This clone was detected only once. The rearrangement uses TRBV6-2 or TRBV6-3 and TRBJ2-3, with TRBD2 matching over 8 bases. The CDR3 consists of 16 residues. J was trimmed by 4 bases and V by 2 bases; bases with no gene match: 8. Germline V gene lookup returns CDR1 MNHEY and CDR2 SVGEGT. The CDR3 loop is CASSYGAGGGPDTQYF. The CDR3 coding sequence is TGTGCCAGCAGTTACGGGGCGGGAGGAGGCCCAGATACGCAGTATTTT.

The rearrangement uses TRBV5-6 and TRBJ2-3, with TRBD1 as a possible D gene (5 bases). Germline CDR1 SGHDT, CDR2 YYEEEE. V dropped 0 bases and J dropped 2 bases, with 13 bases sitting between them. There are 16 residues in the CDR3. The CDR3 DNA sequence: TGTGCCAGCAGCTTGGAGGAAGGGGCCCTCACAGATACGCAGTATTTT. Translating it yields CASSLEEGALTDTQYF.